These T cell receptor beta chains were read from a single sample in a study of regulatory dendritic cells for organ transplantation. Which antigens these TCRs recognize remains unknown. Only in-frame clones appear in the TCRdb table, and some are missing; sequencing was by immunoSEQ multiplex PCR. The sample lists about 20,000 clones; less than 85% were seen once. The sequenced sample was memory CD4+ T cells from blood cultured with regulatory dendritic cells. Receptor source: a human donor in good health. The CDR3 runs from the conserved cysteine through the conserved F or W. The D gene is left open where the match is weak. Clone size appears in some rows only: once, few, many, or a class for an expanded clone.

DNA: TGTGCCAGCAGCTTTTCTCTGCTAGCGGGGGGGAGCACAGATACGCAGTATTTT
CDR3: CASSFSLLAGGSTDTQYF
V: TRBV7-2
D: TRBD2
J: TRBJ2-3
size: -

DNA: TGTGCCAGCAGCTTAGCGAGCGGGAGGGGCGGAGAGACCCAGTACTTC
CDR3: CASSLASGRGGETQYF
V: TRBV7-8
D: TRBD2
J: TRBJ2-5
size: -

DNA: TGTGCCAGCTCACCACCACATCCTGGGGAGACCCAGTACTTC
CDR3: CASSPPHPGETQYF
V: TRBV18
D: -
J: TRBJ2-5
size: -

DNA: TGTGCCAGCAGCGTAGGTGCGGGGACCTACGAGCAGTACTTC
CDR3: CASSVGAGTYEQYF
V: TRBV9
D: -
J: TRBJ2-7
size: -

DNA: TGTGCCAGTAGTGGGGCAGGGCTCTCCCACGAGCAGTACTTC
CDR3: CASSGAGLSHEQYF
V: TRBV19
D: -
J: TRBJ2-7
size: -

DNA: TGTGCCAGCAGCTTATCTATGGCGGGGGTCGCACGGAGCTCCTACGAGCAGTACTTC
CDR3: CASSLSMAGVARSSYEQYF
V: TRBV11-2
D: TRBD2
J: TRBJ2-7
size: -

DNA: TGTGCCATCAGTACTCCACTACAGGGACCCACTGAAGCTTTCTTT
CDR3: CAISTPLQGPTEAFF
V: TRBV10-3
D: -
J: TRBJ1-1
size: -

DNA: TGCGCCAGCAGTCCGCCGGGACAGAGCTACACCTTC
CDR3: CASSPPGQSYTF
V: TRBV23-1
D: TRBD1
J: TRBJ1-2
size: medium-sized

DNA: TGCGCCAGCAGCCATGCAGGCCTCAACACTGAAGCTTTCTTT
CDR3: CASSHAGLNTEAFF
V: TRBV4-1
D: -
J: TRBJ1-1
size: few

DNA: TGTGCCAGTAGTAGGGGGATAACGACAGATACGCAGTATTTT
CDR3: CASSRGITTDTQYF
V: TRBV19
D: -
J: TRBJ2-3
size: -

DNA: TGTGCCAGCTCCCTAGGGGGCTACGAGCAGTACTTC
CDR3: CASSLGGYEQYF
V: TRBV18
D: -
J: TRBJ2-7
size: -

DNA: TGTGCCAGCAGCCCGGGACTTTATCGCACTGAAGCTTTCTTT
CDR3: CASSPGLYRTEAFF
V: TRBV6-5
D: -
J: TRBJ1-1
size: -